This T cell receptor beta chain was recovered during a study of response to subunit inactivated influenza vaccine. Each CDR3 protein is one row after TCRdb ran MiXCR on the RT-PCR reads. This table has around 790,000 distinct CDR3 sequences, about 20% appearing once. The V and J ends lost 5 bases and 0 bases respectively, with 11 bases between them. The CDR3 covers 14 residues. Germline assignment: CDR1 MDHEN and CDR2 SYDVKM. The sample holds a few counts of this clonotype. The receptor was isolated from a man aged 50 or older who received an inactivated influenza vaccine. The specimen comprised PBMCs from blood, sampled about 5 days after vaccination. The chain links TRBV28 to TRBJ2-7; TRBD2 might be the D (5 bases). Here the CDR3 DNA reads TGTGCCAGCAGTCACCTAGCATTCTCCTACGAGCAGTACTTC. Protein: CASSHLAFSYEQYF.